This is a list of T cell receptor beta chains from one sample in a study of cytomegalovirus exposure and HLA in healthy donors. The repertoire was sequenced with immunoSEQ multiplex PCR; TCRdb's copy has only in-frame clones and lacks some. The sample's table shows more than 100,000 clones. The sequenced material came from PBMCs. These receptors all stem from a woman between 35 and 50 years old in good health and CMV-seronegative. Both conserved end residues are trimmed from each CDR3. The order of the fields is V gene, CDR3 protein.

V: TRBV27
CDR3: ASSFTRYANYGYT

V: TRBV5-1
CDR3: ASSQAGGTEAF

V: TRBV28
CDR3: ASSLPRGVETQY

V: TRBV5-1
CDR3: ASRGQSSSYEQY

V: TRBV6-6
CDR3: ASRYQSKGSGH

V: TRBV28
CDR3: ASRVPQGYGYT

V: TRBV6-1
CDR3: ASRGPDEYQPQH

V: TRBV7-8
CDR3: ASSLGRVYEQY

V: TRBV10-3
CDR3: AISESFTPNSPGYT

V: TRBV4-3
CDR3: ASSQGLNAYEQY

V: TRBV28
CDR3: ASSSSQVRSGELF

V: TRBV28
CDR3: ASTLGQQETQY

V: TRBV7-9
CDR3: ASSKGLAAKETQY

V: TRBV19
CDR3: ASSKRGPRIYQPQH

V: TRBV19
CDR3: ASENIRDGYT